This section outlines one TCR beta chain sequence together with its context. Its specificity is not known. This sample is part of a study of cytomegalovirus exposure and HLA in healthy donors. Regarding the study as a whole: In an earlier analysis, about 90% or about 30%: the productive usage of most TCR beta V segments. The records held CMV serostatus as the only immune exposure information.

PCR employed 60 Vbeta and 13 Jbeta primers. Only in-frame clones appear in the TCRdb table, and some are missing; sequencing was by immunoSEQ multiplex PCR. The repertoire includes some 160,000 clones, around four fifths of them detected once, and 1.4% to 1.5% sits in the top ten. Trimming took 8 bases from V and 0 from J; bases not matched to a gene: 1. The CDR3 is made up of 13 amino acids. Germline V gene data show CDR1 as LNHDA and CDR2 as SQIVND (reference sequence). This receptor was identified in a male donor in good health and CMV-seronegative. The sample comprised PBMCs. The rearrangement joins TRBV19 to TRBJ2-3; TRBD2 agrees at 8 bases. CDR3 residues: CASSSGSTDTQYF. The CDR3, as DNA: TGTGCCAGTTCTAGCGGGAGCACAGATACGCAGTATTTT.